The sequence of this T cell receptor beta chain was determined in a study of PD-L1 blockade in urothelial cancer. At the level of the study: Each patient had 0 to 3 earlier chemotherapy regimens. Blood analysis took place 3 weeks (second dose) and 6 weeks after treatment start. T cells were recovered from blood samples at a median of roughly 150,000. Notes on the study in general: At the 3-week point, tumor-associated blood clones expanded more in durable-benefit patients.

Stated time point: pretreatment peripheral blood. Trimming took 3 bases from V and 7 from J; bases not matched to a gene: 2. The CDR3 contains 13 residues. Germline V gene sequence: CDR1 SEHNR, CDR2 FQNEAQ (reference sequence). Concerning this clone itself: Antigen specificity is unknown.

Assay used: immunoSEQ multiplex PCR; TCRdb lists only in-frame clones, some missing. The sample comprises 48,000 or so clones, roughly 89% of which are singletons, and 14% to 15% rests with the top ten. This receptor was obtained from an older woman with urothelial cancer. Sample: PBMCs, taken around atezolizumab (anti-PD-L1) treatment. V gene TRBV7-9 combines with J gene TRBJ2-1; TRBD2 matches at 8 bases. The CDR3 loop reads CASSFRGGNEQFF. The CDR3 nucleotides read TGTGCCAGCAGCTTTCGGGGGGGAAATGAGCAGTTCTTC. The full variable domain, its missing parts supplied by reference TRBV7-9 and TRBJ2-1, is DTGVSQNPRHKITKRGQNVTFRCDPISEHNRLYWYRQTLGQGPEFLTYFQNEAQLEKSRLLSDRFSAERPKGSFSTLEIQRTEQGDSAMYLCASSFRGGNEQFFGPGTRLTVL.